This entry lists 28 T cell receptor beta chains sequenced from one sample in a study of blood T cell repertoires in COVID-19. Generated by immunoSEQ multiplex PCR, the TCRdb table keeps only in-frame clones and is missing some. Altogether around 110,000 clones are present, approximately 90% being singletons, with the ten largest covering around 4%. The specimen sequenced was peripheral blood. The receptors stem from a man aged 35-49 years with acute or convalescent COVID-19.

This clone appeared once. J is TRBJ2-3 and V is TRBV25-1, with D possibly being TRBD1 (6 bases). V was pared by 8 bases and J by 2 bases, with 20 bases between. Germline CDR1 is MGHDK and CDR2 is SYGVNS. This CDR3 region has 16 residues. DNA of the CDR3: TGTGCCAGCTCCCCCTCATTCGGACAGTCCACAGATACGCAGTATTTT. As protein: CASSPSFGQSTDTQYF.

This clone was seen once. CDR3 loop: CASSLVMMGQGALNYGYTF. The CDR3, as DNA: TGTGCCAGCAGCTTAGTGATGATGGGACAGGGGGCGCTTAACTATGGCTACACCTTC. The chain uses TRBV7-2 and TRBJ1-2; TRBD1 matches 12 bases. The CDR3 spans 19 residues. J gave up 1 base and V 1 base, and 10 bases lay outside the gene matches. The germline gives CDR1 SGHTA, CDR2 FQGNSA.

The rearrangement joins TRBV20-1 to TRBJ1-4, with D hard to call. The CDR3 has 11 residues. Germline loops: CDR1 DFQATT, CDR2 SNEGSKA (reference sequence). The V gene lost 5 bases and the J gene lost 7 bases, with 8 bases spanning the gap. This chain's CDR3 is CSAPTGEKLFF. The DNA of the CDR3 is TGCAGTGCTCCCACCGGTGAAAAACTGTTTTTT.

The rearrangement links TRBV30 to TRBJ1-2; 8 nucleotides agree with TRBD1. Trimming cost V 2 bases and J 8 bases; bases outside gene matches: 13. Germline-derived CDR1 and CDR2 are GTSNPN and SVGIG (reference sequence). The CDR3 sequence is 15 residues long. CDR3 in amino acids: CAWSSDRGREQGYTF. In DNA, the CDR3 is TGTGCCTGGAGTTCTGACAGGGGAAGGGAGCAGGGCTACACCTTC.

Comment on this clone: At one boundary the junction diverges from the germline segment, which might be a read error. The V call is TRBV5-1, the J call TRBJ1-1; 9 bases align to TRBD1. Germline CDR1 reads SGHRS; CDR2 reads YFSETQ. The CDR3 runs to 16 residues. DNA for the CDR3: TGCGCCAGCACCTTGGTGGGACAGGGTCAATCCACTGAAGCTTTCTTT. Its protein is CASTLVGQGQSTEAFF.

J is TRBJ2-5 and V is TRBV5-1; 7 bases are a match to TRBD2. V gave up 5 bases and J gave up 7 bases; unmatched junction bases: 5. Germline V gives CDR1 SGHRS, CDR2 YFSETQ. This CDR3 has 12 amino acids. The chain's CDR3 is CASRPSGGTQYF. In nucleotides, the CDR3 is TGCGCCAGCAGGCCCTCGGGGGGGACCCAGTACTTC.

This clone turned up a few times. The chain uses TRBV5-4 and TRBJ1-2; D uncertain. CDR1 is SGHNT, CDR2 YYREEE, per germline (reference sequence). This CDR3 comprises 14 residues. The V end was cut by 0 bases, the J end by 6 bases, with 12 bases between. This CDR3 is CASSLDVGGNGYTF. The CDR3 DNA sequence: TGTGCCAGCAGCTTGGACGTTGGAGGGAATGGCTACACCTTC.

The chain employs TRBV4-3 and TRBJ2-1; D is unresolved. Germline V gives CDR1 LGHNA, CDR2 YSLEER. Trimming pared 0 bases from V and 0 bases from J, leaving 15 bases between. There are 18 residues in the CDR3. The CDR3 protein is CASSQESTRSNSYNEQFF. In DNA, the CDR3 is TGCGCCAGCAGCCAAGAATCGACGCGGAGTAACTCCTACAATGAGCAGTTCTTC.

The chain's CDR3 is CATSREETGSYEQYF. The DNA of the CDR3 is TGTGCCACCAGCAGAGAGGAAACAGGCTCCTACGAGCAGTACTTC. The chain joins TRBV15 to TRBJ2-7; D might be TRBD1 (5 bases). V lost 0 bases and J lost 0, with 9 bases in between. The length of the CDR3 is 15 residues. Germline V gene sequence: CDR1 LNHNV, CDR2 YYDKDF (reference sequence).

Written as DNA, the CDR3 is TGTGCCAGCACACAGGCCCACACCGGGGAGCTGTTTTTT. As protein: CASTQAHTGELFF. The chain has TRBV2 and TRBJ2-2; possibly TRBD1 for D (5 bases). The CDR3 totals 13 residues. Germline-derived CDR1 and CDR2 are SNHLY and FYNNEI. Trimming took 7 bases from V and 3 from J, leaving 9 bases between them.

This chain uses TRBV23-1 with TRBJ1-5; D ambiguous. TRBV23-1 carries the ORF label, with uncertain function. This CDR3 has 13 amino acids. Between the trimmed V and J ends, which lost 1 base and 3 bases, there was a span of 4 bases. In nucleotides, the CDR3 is TGCGCCAGCAGTCAATTAGCCAATCAGCCCCAGCATTTT. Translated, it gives CASSQLANQPQHF.

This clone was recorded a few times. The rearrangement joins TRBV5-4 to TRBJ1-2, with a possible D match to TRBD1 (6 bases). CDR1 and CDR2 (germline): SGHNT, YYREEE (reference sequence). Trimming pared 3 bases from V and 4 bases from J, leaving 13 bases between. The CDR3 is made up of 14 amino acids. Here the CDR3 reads CASSSDSVSYGYTF. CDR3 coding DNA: TGTGCCAGCAGCTCGGACAGTGTTAGCTATGGCTACACCTTC.

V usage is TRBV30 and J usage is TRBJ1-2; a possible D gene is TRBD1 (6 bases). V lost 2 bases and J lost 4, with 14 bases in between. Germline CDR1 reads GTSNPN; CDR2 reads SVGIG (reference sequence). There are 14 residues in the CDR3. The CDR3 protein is CAWSRQANAYGYTF. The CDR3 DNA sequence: TGTGCCTGGAGTAGACAGGCTAATGCCTATGGCTACACCTTC. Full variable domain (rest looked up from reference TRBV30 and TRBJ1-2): SQTIHQWPATLVQPVGSPLSLECTVEGTSNPNLYWYRQAAGRGLQLLFYSVGIGQISSEVPQNLSASRPQDRQFILSSKKLLLSDSGFYLCAWSRQANAYGYTFGSGTRLTVV.

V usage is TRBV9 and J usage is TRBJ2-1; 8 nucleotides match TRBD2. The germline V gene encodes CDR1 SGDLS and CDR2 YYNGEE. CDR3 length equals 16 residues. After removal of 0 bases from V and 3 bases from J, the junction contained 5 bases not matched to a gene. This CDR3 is CASSVAGRGVYNEQFF. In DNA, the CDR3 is TGTGCCAGCAGCGTAGCGGGGCGGGGGGTCTACAATGAGCAGTTCTTC.

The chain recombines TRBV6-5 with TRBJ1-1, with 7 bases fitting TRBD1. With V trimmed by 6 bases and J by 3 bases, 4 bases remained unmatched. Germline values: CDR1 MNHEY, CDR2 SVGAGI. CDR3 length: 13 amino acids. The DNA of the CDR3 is TGTGCCAGCAGCCGCGACAGGGACACTGAAGCTTTCTTT. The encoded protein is CASSRDRDTEAFF.

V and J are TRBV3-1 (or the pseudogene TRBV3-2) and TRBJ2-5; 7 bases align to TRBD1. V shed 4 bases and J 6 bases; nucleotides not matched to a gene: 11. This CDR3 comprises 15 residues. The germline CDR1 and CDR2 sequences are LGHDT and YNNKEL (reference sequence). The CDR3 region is CASSLDRPLGKTQYF. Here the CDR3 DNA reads TGTGCCAGCAGCCTGGACAGGCCTCTTGGGAAGACCCAGTACTTC.

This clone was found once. The CDR3 protein is CSVEEGPTEAFF. CDR3 sequence (DNA): TGCAGCGTTGAAGAGGGGCCCACTGAAGCTTTCTTT. V usage is TRBV29-1 and J usage is TRBJ1-1, with TRBD1 as a possible D gene (5 bases). Germline CDR1 and CDR2: SQVTM and ANQGSEA. The CDR3 is made up of 12 amino acids. Trimming left V 0 bases short and J 4 bases short, with 6 bases between.

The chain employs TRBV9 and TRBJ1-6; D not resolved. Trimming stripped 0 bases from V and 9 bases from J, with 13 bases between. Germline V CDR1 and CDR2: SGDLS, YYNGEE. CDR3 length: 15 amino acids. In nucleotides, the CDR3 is TGTGCCAGCAGCGTAGACGGAGGGATGGTTTCACCCCTCCACTTT. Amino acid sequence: CASSVDGGMVSPLHF.

The CDR3 region is CASSPRVRTDTQYF. The DNA for the CDR3 is TGTGCCAGCAGCCCCAGGGTCCGCACAGATACGCAGTATTTT. The chain is built from TRBV7-2 and TRBJ2-3, with TRBD1 as a possible D gene (5 bases). Trimming left V 5 bases short and J 1 base short, with 10 bases between. The CDR3 loop spans 14 amino acids. CDR1 SGHTA and CDR2 FQGNSA come from the germline V gene.

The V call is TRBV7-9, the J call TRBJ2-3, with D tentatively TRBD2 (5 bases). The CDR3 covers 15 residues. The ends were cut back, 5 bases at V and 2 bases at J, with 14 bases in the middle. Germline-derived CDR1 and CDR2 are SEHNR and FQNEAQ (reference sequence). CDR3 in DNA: TGTGCCAGCAGCCTAACCCCGGGAACCACAGATACGCAGTATTTT. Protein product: CASSLTPGTTDTQYF.

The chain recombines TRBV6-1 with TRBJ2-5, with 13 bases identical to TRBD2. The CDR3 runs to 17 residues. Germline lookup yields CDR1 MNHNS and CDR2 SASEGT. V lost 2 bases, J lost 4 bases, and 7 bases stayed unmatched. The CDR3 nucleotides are TGTGCCAGCAGTGAAATCCCTACTAGCGGGAGGGGAGAGACCCAGTACTTC. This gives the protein CASSEIPTSGRGETQYF.

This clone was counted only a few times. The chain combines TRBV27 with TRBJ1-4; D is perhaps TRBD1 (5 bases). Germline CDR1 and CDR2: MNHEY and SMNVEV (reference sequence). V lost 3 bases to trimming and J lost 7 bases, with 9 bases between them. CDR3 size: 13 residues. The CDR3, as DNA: TGTGCCAGCAGTTTCGCAGGGTTTGAAAAACTGTTTTTT. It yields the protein CASSFAGFEKLFF. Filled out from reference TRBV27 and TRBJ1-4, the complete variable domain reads EAQVTQNPRYLITVTGKKLTVTCSQNMNHEYMSWYRQDPGLGLRQIYYSMNVEVTDKGDVPEGYKVSRKEKRNFPLILESPSPNQTSLYFCASSFAGFEKLFFGSGTQLSVL.

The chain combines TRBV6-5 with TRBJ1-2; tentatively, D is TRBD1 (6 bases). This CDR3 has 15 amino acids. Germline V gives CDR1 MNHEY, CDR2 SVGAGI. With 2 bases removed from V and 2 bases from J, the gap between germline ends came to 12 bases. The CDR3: CASSYTGTSNYGYTF. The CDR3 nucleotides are TGTGCCAGCAGTTACACCGGGACATCCAACTATGGCTACACCTTC.

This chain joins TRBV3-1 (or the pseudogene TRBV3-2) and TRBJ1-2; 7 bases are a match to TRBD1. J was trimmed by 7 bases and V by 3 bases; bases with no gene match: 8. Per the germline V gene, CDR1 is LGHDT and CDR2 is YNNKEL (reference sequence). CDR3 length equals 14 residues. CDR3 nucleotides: TGTGCCAGCAGCCAGAGGGAGACAGGGTTTGGCTACACCTTC. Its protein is CASSQRETGFGYTF.

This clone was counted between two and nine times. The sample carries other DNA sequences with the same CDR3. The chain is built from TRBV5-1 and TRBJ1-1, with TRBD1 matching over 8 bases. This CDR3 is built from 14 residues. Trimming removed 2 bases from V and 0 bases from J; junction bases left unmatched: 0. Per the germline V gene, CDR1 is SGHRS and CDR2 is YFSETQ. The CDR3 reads CASSLQGVNTEAFF. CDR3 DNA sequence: TGCGCCAGCAGCTTACAGGGGGTGAACACTGAAGCTTTCTTT.

The CDR3, as DNA: TGTGCCAGCCGACCAAAGGGGGCTGGCTACACCTTC. The encoded protein is CASRPKGAGYTF. The genes are TRBV19 and TRBJ1-2; 7 nucleotides align to TRBD1. This CDR3 spans 12 amino acids. The junction had 8 bases not matched to a gene; V was cut back by 9 bases and J by 7 bases. The germline gives CDR1 LNHDA, CDR2 SQIVND (reference sequence).

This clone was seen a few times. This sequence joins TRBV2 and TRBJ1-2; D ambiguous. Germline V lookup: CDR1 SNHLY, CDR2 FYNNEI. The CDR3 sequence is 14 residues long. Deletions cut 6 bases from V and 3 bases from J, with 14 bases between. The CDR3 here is CASSPLLGHYGYTF. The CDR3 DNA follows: TGTGCCAGCAGCCCCCTACTCGGTCACTATGGCTACACCTTC.

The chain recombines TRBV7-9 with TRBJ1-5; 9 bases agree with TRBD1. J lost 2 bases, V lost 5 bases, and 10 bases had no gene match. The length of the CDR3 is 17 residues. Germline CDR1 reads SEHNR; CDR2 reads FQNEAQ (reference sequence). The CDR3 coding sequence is TGTGCCAGCAGCCCTGGGACAGGGAATACCGGCAATCAGCCCCAGCATTTT. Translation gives CASSPGTGNTGNQPQHF.